Following are 11 T cell receptor beta chains from one sample sequenced in a study of T cells in Graves' hyperthyroidism and ophthalmopathy. What was amplified from RNA transcripts were TCR beta CDR3 regions. The study used the HTBI primer set for a first-round RT-PCR of the TCR CDR3. MiXCR was run by TCRdb on the multiplex PCR reads, yielding one entry per CDR3 protein. The sample has around 100,000 distinct CDR3 sequences; around 50% are singletons. Material for sequencing was blood. The receptors originated from a man aged 35 to 55 with Graves' hyperthyroidism.

For this clonotype: At one end, the junction sequence differs from germline, possibly due to a read error. The chain carries TRBV4-1 and TRBJ1-5; TRBD1 matches 9 bases. Germline CDR1 reads MGHRA; CDR2 reads YSYEKL. CDR3 length equals 16 residues. CDR3: CAGSPKRTGDNQPQHF. Written as DNA, the CDR3 is TGCGCCGGCAGCCCTAAGAGGACAGGGGACAACCAGCCCCAGCATTTT.

The chain has TRBV15 and TRBJ2-6; D remains ambiguous. CDR3 size: 16 residues. V shed 2 bases and J shed 0 bases, with 8 bases lying between them. CDR1 is LNHNV and CDR2 is YYDKDF in the germline V gene (reference sequence). The CDR3 sequence is CATSRPTNSGANVLTF. The CDR3 DNA follows: TGTGCCACCAGCAGACCTACGAACTCTGGGGCCAACGTCCTGACTTTC.

A note on this clonotype: The conserved phenylalanine or tryptophan normally closing the CDR3 is absent here, so this likely arose from a read error. The V and J genes are TRBV29-1 and TRBJ2-1; D may be TRBD1 (5 bases). Trimming shortened V by 6 bases and J by 10 bases, and 13 bases separated the two germline ends. This CDR3 is built from 11 residues. Germline V gene data show CDR1 as SQVTM and CDR2 as ANQGSEA. The CDR3 is CSVIQVYEQFS. The DNA for the CDR3 is TGCAGCGTCATACAGGTCTACGAGCAGTTCTCC.

V usage is TRBV9 and J usage is TRBJ2-2, with TRBD1 matching 9 bases. CDR3 length: 16 amino acids. After removal of 2 bases from V and 4 bases from J, the junction contained 6 bases not matched to a gene. CDR1 and CDR2 from the germline V gene are SGDLS and YYNGEE. This CDR3 reads CASSVYRGRITGELFF. CDR3 DNA: TGTGCCAGCAGCGTTTACAGGGGGCGCATCACCGGGGAGCTGTTTTTT.

The chain recombines TRBV7-2 with TRBJ1-3; tentatively, D is TRBD1 (5 bases). CDR1 and CDR2 from the germline V gene are SGHTA and FQGNSA. The CDR3 has 14 amino acids. Trimming pared 5 bases from V and 5 bases from J, leaving 13 bases between. The CDR3 protein is CASSTGTGRNTIYF. CDR3 bases: TGTGCCAGCAGCACCGGGACCGGGAGAAACACCATATATTTT.

This chain connects TRBV2 to TRBJ2-5; 9 bases map to TRBD1. The CDR3 is 14 residues long. V shed 6 bases, J shed 5 bases, and the junction held 7 bases outside the gene matches. Germline V gives CDR1 SNHLY, CDR2 FYNNEI. The CDR3 sequence is CASSEQGAAETQYF. For the CDR3, the DNA is TGTGCCAGCAGCGAACAGGGGGCGGCTGAGACCCAGTACTTC.

This clonotype was seen repeatedly, ten times or more. V is TRBV20-1 and J is TRBJ2-1, with 8 bases lining up with TRBD1. The CDR3 has 14 residues. V gave up 6 bases and J gave up 4 bases; unmatched junction bases: 8. The germline V gene has CDR1 DFQATT and CDR2 SNEGSKA (reference sequence). CDR3 coding DNA: TGCAGTGCGACGAGACAGGGGAGATACAATGAGCAGTTCTTC. This codes for CSATRQGRYNEQFF.

This clonotype was detected many times. V and J are TRBV20-1 and TRBJ2-3; D may be TRBD2 (6 bases). Germline CDR1 and CDR2: DFQATT and SNEGSKA (reference sequence). Trimming left V 1 base short and J 0 bases short, with 11 bases between. CDR3 length equals 15 residues. CDR3 sequence (DNA): TGCAGTGCTAGAGTATACGGGAGTAGCACAGATACGCAGTATTTT. Translating gives CSARVYGSSTDTQYF.

This clonotype has ten or more counts. The chain uses TRBV7-9 and TRBJ2-2; D not certain. The CDR3 runs to 17 residues. V lost 1 base and J lost 2, with 14 bases in between. Germline V lookup: CDR1 SEHNR, CDR2 FQNEAQ (reference sequence). In DNA, the CDR3 is TGTGCCAGCAGCTTAGTCCGGATAGGGCGTAACACCGGGGAGCTGTTTTTT. Its protein is CASSLVRIGRNTGELFF.

This clonotype appeared a few times. V usage is TRBV18 and J usage is TRBJ2-1; a possible D gene is TRBD1 (5 bases). Trimming took off 4 bases at V and 5 bases at J, with 15 bases between the two ends. Germline CDR1 and CDR2: KGHSH and LQKENI. CDR3 size: 15 residues. CDR3 sequence reads: CASSLSDTTHNEQFF. CDR3 sequence (DNA): TGTGCCAGCTCACTCTCGGACACCACCCACAATGAGCAGTTCTTC.

Many counts were recorded for this clonotype. The genes are TRBV7-9 and TRBJ2-7; D may be TRBD1 or TRBD2 (6 bases each). This CDR3 is 15 amino acids long. V was cut by 1 base and J by 3 bases, with 13 bases left in between. The germline gives CDR1 SEHNR, CDR2 FQNEAQ (reference sequence). CDR3 nucleotide sequence: TGTGCCAGCAGCTTAGGTACTAGGGGGGTCTACGAGCAGTACTTC. It translates to CASSLGTRGVYEQYF.